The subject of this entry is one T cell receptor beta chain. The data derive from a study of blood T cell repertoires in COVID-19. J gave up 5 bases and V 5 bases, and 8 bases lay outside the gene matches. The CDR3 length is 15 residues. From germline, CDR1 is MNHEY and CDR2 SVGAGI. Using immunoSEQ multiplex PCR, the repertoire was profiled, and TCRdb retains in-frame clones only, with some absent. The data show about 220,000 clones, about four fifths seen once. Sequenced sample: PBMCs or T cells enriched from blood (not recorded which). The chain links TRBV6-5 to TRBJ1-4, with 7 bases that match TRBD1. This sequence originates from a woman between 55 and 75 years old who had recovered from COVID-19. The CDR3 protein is CASSHDRAGNEKLFF. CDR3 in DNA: TGTGCCAGCAGTCACGACAGGGCCGGGAATGAAAAACTGTTTTTT.